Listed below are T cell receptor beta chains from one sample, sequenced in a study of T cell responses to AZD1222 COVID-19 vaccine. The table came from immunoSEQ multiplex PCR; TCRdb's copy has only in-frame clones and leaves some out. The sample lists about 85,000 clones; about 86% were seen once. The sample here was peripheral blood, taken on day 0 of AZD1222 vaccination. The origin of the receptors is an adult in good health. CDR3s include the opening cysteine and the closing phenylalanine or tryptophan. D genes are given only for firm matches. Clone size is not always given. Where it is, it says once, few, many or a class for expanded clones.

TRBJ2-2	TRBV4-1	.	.	TGCGCCAGCAGCCAAGTGTCCCCCTCAATGAACACCGGGGAGCTGTTTTTT	CASSQVSPSMNTGELFF
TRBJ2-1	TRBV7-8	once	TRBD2	TGTGCCAGCAGCTCGGGACTAGCGGCCTACAATGAGCAGTTCTTC	CASSSGLAAYNEQFF
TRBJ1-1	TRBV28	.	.	TGTGCCAGCTTTCTCCCCCTCAAGGGAGAATTGAGTGTGAACACTGAAGCTTTCTTT	CASFLPLKGELSVNTEAFF
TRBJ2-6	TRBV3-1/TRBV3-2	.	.	TGTGCCAGCAGCTTCCATTTAGGCGGGTACGGGGCCAACGTCCTGACTTTC	CASSFHLGGYGANVLTF
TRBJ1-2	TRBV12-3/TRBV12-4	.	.	TGTGCCAGCAGTTTAGCCCAGGGGGGCTACACCTTC	CASSLAQGGYTF
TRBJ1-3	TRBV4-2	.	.	TGTGCCAGCAGTCCACCACTGAACGGAGGGTCTGGAAACACCATATATTTT	CASSPPLNGGSGNTIYF
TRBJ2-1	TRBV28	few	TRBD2	TGTGCCAGCAGAGGGACTAGCGGGATCCAGTTCTTC	CASRGTSGIQFF
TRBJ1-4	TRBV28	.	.	TGTGCCAGCAGTCCCCTCGGGGGGGGAAAACTGTTTTTT	CASSPLGGGKLFF
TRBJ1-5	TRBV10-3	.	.	TGTGCCATCAGTGAGTCGGGAGTAGGCAATCAGCCCCAGCATTTT	CAISESGVGNQPQHF
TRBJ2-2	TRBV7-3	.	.	TGTGCCAGCAGCCCCGACCGAAACACCGGGGAGCTGTTTTTT	CASSPDRNTGELFF
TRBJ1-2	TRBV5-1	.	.	TGCGCCAGCAGCCCGAAAGGCGGGGACTATGGCTACACCTTC	CASSPKGGDYGYTF
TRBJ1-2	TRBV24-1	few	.	TGTGCCACCAGTGATTTGGACGGCTGGGAAGGCTACACCTTC	CATSDLDGWEGYTF
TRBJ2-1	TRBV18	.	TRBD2	TGTGCCAGCTCAGCCGTCTCTAGCGGGAGGGTAATGAGACCTTACAATGAGCAGTTCTTC	CASSAVSSGRVMRPYNEQFF
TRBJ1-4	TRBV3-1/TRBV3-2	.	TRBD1	TGTGCCAGCAGCCAACAGGGGGGAGAGGGAAAACTGTTTTTT	CASSQQGGEGKLFF
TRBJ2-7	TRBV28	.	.	TGTGCCAGCAGTTCTGATGTCTACGAGCAGTACTTC	CASSSDVYEQYF
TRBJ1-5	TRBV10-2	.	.	TGCGCCAGCAGAGCCGGGACCGCGCGGCAGCCCCAGCATTTT	CASRAGTARQPQHF
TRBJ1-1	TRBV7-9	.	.	TGTGCCAGCAGCCTCCAGGGTACTAGGAACACTGAAGCTTTCTTT	CASSLQGTRNTEAFF
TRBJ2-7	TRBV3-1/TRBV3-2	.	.	TGTGCCAGCAGCCAAGTCGGGACTTACTACGAGCAGTACTTC	CASSQVGTYYEQYF
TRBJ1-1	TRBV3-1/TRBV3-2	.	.	TGTGCCAGCAGCCAACCCAGGCTGGCAGGAGGGGACACTGAAGCTTTCTTT	CASSQPRLAGGDTEAFF
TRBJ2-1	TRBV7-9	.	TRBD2	TGTGCCAGCAGCCAGGGACTAGCGGGGGGCAATGAGCAGTTCTTC	CASSQGLAGGNEQFF
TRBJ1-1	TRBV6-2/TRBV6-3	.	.	TGTGCCAGCAGTGTTGAGGGTGGGACTGAAGCTTTCTTT	CASSVEGGTEAFF
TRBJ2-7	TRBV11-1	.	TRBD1	TGTGCCAGCAGCATAACCGGGACAGGGCCCCATCAGCAGTACTTC	CASSITGTGPHQQYF
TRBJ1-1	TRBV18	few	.	TGTGCCAGCTCACCGAGCACTGAAGCTTTCTTT	CASSPSTEAFF
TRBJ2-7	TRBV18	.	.	TGTGCCAGCTCGCCTAGTAGGGACTCCTACGAGCAGTACTTC	CASSPSRDSYEQYF
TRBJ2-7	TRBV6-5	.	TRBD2	TGTGCCAGCAGTTACTCCCGGACTAGCGGCTACGAGCAGTACTTC	CASSYSRTSGYEQYF
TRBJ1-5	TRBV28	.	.	TGTGCCAGCAGTTTAAGAACTGGCAATAGCAATCAGCCCCAGCATTTT	CASSLRTGNSNQPQHF
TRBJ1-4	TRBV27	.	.	TGTGCCAGCAAAAAAAATGGAGGAACTAATGAAAAACTGTTTTTT	CASKKNGGTNEKLFF
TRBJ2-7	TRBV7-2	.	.	TGTGCCAGCAGCCCCGCCAGGGGTTCCCTCGAGCAGTACTTC	CASSPARGSLEQYF
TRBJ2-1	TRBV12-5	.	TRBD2	TGTGCTAGTGGTTCCAACCGGGACTACACCTCCTACAATGAGCAGTTCTTC	CASGSNRDYTSYNEQFF
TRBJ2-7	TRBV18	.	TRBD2	TGTGCCAGCTCCCTTACTAGCGGAACCTACGAGCAGTACTTC	CASSLTSGTYEQYF
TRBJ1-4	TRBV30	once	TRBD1	TGTGCCTGGACGCCGGGACAGGGCCGGGAAAAACTGTTTTTT	CAWTPGQGREKLFF
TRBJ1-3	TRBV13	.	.	TGTGCCAGCAGCTTAGGAAAGTTGGGAAACACCATATATTTT	CASSLGKLGNTIYF
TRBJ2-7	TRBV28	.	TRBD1	TGTGCCAGCAGTTTGAATACAGGGGGCGAAATGAACGAGCAGTACTTC	CASSLNTGGEMNEQYF
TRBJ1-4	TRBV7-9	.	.	TGTGCCAGCAGCCCCAGGGACGGATGGAATGAAAAACTGTTTTTT	CASSPRDGWNEKLFF
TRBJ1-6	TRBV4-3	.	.	TGCGCCAGCAGCCAGGGGACGGGGGATAATTCACCCCTCCACTTT	CASSQGTGDNSPLHF
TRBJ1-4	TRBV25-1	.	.	TGTGCCAGCAGTGAATACGGCAGGGCTAATGAAAAACTGTTTTTT	CASSEYGRANEKLFF
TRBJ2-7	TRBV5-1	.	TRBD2	TGCGCCAGCAGCTTGGGGCCTAGCGGGGCTTGGAGCTCCTACGAGCAGTACTTC	CASSLGPSGAWSSYEQYF
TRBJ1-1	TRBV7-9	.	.	TGTGCCAGCAGCTCTGCTCGGGACGGCGGGGCTTTCTTT	CASSSARDGGAFF
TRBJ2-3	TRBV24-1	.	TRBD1	TGTGCCACCAGTGATTTGTCGAACAGGGGGCTGTATACGCAGTATTTT	CATSDLSNRGLYTQYF
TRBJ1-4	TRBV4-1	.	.	TGCGCCAGCAGCTCCCCATCCCGGGACGTCCGGATGAGTGGAAAACTGTTTTTT	CASSSPSRDVRMSGKLFF
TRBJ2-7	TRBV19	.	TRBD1	TGTGCCAGTAGTATAGGACAGGGTACAGGCTACGAGCAGTACTTC	CASSIGQGTGYEQYF
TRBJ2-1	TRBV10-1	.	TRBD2	TGCGCCAGCAGTGAGTCCCCCCGAGGTAGCGGGAGGTGGTTGAGGGACAATGAGCAGTTCTTC	CASSESPRGSGRWLRDNEQFF
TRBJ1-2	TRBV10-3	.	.	TGTGCCATCAGTGCCTCGGGAGGGGGGGATGGCTACACCTTC	CAISASGGGDGYTF
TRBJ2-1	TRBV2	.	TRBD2	TGTGCCAGCAGTTTTAGCGGGAGTTCCTACAATGAGCAGTTCTTC	CASSFSGSSYNEQFF
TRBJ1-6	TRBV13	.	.	TGTGCCAGCAGCTTGAGGGTTTCACCCCTCCACTTT	CASSLRVSPLHF
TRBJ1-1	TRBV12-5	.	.	TGTGCTAGTGGTTTGGTCGGTGGTCCGCGAGCTTTCTTT	CASGLVGGPRAFF
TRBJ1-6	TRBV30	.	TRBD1	TGTGCCTGGAGTGTACCGGACAGGGGTTATTCACCCCTCCACTTT	CAWSVPDRGYSPLHF
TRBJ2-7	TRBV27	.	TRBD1	TGTGCCAGCAGTTTCTCGGACAGGGACCAGCAGTACTTC	CASSFSDRDQQYF
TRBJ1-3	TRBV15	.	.	TGTGCCACCAGCAGAGAATATGGAAACACCATATATTTT	CATSREYGNTIYF
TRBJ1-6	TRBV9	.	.	TGTGCCAGCAGCGAGGGAGGAAATTCACCCCTCCACTTT	CASSEGGNSPLHF
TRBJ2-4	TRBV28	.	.	TGTGCCAGCAGGAGCGGACACAACCTAAAAAACATTCAGTACTTC	CASRSGHNLKNIQYF
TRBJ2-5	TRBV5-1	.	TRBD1	TGCGCCAGCAGCTTGATGGACAGGGCAGAAGAGACCCAGTACTTC	CASSLMDRAEETQYF
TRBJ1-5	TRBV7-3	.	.	TGTGCCAGCAGCTTAGACAGCAATCAGCCCCAGCATTTT	CASSLDSNQPQHF
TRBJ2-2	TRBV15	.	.	TGTGCCACCAGCTTCGTGAGGGGACCCCGGGGGACCGGGGAGCTGTTTTTT	CATSFVRGPRGTGELFF
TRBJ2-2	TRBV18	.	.	TGTGCCAGCTCACCAAGCCCCAGGGACCTCACCGGGGAGCTGTTTTTT	CASSPSPRDLTGELFF
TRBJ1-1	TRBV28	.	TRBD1	TGTGCCAGCAGTTTATGGGGCCCAACGCGACAGGGGAACACTGAAGCTTTCTTT	CASSLWGPTRQGNTEAFF
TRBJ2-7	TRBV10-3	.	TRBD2	TGTGCCATCAGCCCGACTAGCGTAGAGCAGTACTTC	CAISPTSVEQYF